This T cell receptor beta chain is from a study of radiation and T cells in renal cell carcinoma. Study-level information: Nephrectomy followed 15 Gy stereotactic body radiation by 4 weeks.

The table came from immunoSEQ multiplex PCR; TCRdb's copy has only in-frame clones and leaves some out. Of 100,000 to 150,000 clones listed, approximately 78% are singletons. Time point here: baseline pretreatment blood. Treatment noted: 15 Gy SBRT to primary tumor, nephrectomy 4 weeks later. The germline V gene encodes CDR1 LNHDA and CDR2 SQIVND (reference sequence). The length of the CDR3 is 14 residues. Germline trimming cut 3 bases from V and 2 bases from J; bases unmatched to any gene: 1. The receptor comes from a woman aged 55-70 years with renal cell carcinoma. Sequenced material: blood, taken from a patient whose treatment included radiotherapy and nephrectomy. The chain combines TRBV19 with TRBJ2-7, with TRBD1 identical over 10 bases. This CDR3 is CASSMGTGAYEQYF. CDR3 coding DNA: TGTGCCAGTAGTATGGGGACAGGGGCCTACGAGCAGTACTTC. Complete variable domain (other parts from reference TRBV19 and TRBJ2-7): DGGITQSPKYLFRKEGQNVTLSCEQNLNHDAMYWYRQDPGQGLRLIYYSQIVNDFQKGDIAEGYSVSREKKESFPLTVTSAQKNPTAFYLCASSMGTGAYEQYFGPGTRLTVT.